This T cell receptor beta chain appears in the sequencing data of a study of control samples from healthy donors and cancer patients. The CDR3 consists of 16 residues. From germline, CDR1 is SGHVS and CDR2 FQNEAQ. V was pared by 5 bases and J by 1 base, with 8 bases of the junction left unmatched. TCRdb's table, derived via immunoSEQ multiplex PCR, lists solely in-frame clones and lacks some. The sample has 100,000 to 150,000 clones, about 93% seen once. The receptor comes from a man aged 50 or older with head and neck cancer. The genes are TRBV7-8 and TRBJ2-4; 7 positions match TRBD1. The source material was PBMCs. CDR3 sequence: CASSLVQGTAKNIQYF. The DNA of the CDR3 is TGTGCCAGCAGCCTCGTACAGGGGACGGCCAAAAACATTCAGTACTTC. The full variable domain, its missing parts supplied by reference TRBV7-8 and TRBJ2-4, is GAGVSQSPRYKVAKRGQDVALRCDPISGHVSLFWYQQALGQGPEFLTYFQNEAQLDKSGLPSDRFFAERPEGSVSTLKIQRTQQEDSAVYLCASSLVQGTAKNIQYFGAGTRLSVL.